Presented here are 14 T cell receptor beta chains from one specimen sequenced in a study of T cell responses to AZD1222 COVID-19 vaccine (dated by TCRdb to the early 2020s). The time point label for this specimen denotes: baseline before first vaccination. The receptor library was made with the immunoSEQ multiplex PCR assay. TCRdb provides this immuneACCESS table in a form limited to in-frame rearrangements. Some clones are lacking; in checked studies, under half of them reflect an unresolved V gene, and why the rest are absent is not known. The sample table shows fewer than 200,000 clones, and over 80% are seen once. Clones ranked in the top ten supply approximately 1.4% of the sample. The sequences come from peripheral blood, collected on day 0 of AZD1222 vaccination. These receptors came from an adult in good health.

The chain recombines TRBV18 with TRBJ2-6; 8 positions agree with TRBD1. This CDR3 region has 17 residues. Trimming cost V 2 bases and J 4 bases; bases outside gene matches: 7. Germline assignment: CDR1 KGHSH and CDR2 LQKENI. As DNA, the CDR3 is TGTGCCAGCTCACCAAGGACAGGGTTTATAGGGGCCAACGTCCTGACTTTC. The encoded protein is CASSPRTGFIGANVLTF.

V gene TRBV5-1 combines with J gene TRBJ2-5; 10 bases align to TRBD2. J was trimmed by 4 bases and V by 2 bases; bases with no gene match: 5. CDR3 length: 15 amino acids. The germline V gene encodes CDR1 SGHRS and CDR2 YFSETQ. The CDR3 here is CASSLSGGALETQYF. CDR3 DNA: TGCGCCAGCAGCTTAAGCGGGGGGGCCCTAGAGACCCAGTACTTC.

The CDR3 nucleotides read TGCGCCAGCAGCACCTACGGACTAGCGGGGGGGCCTAATGAGCAGTTCTTC. Translating gives CASSTYGLAGGPNEQFF. This chain uses TRBV5-1 with TRBJ2-1; 15 bases agree with TRBD2. The V and J ends lost 4 bases and 7 bases, in that order; junction bases with no gene match: 9. Germline V gene data show CDR1 as SGHRS and CDR2 as YFSETQ. CDR3 length: 17 residues.

This clone was picked up one time. The chain employs TRBV7-8 and TRBJ1-6; the D gene is possibly TRBD1 (6 bases). CDR1 and CDR2 (germline): SGHVS, FQNEAQ. The V gene lost 1 base and the J gene lost 13 bases, with 14 bases spanning the gap. The length of the CDR3 is 14 residues. CDR3: CASSLGGALAPLHF. In DNA, the CDR3 is TGTGCCAGCAGCTTAGGGGGGGCTTTGGCTCCCCTCCACTTT.

The V call is TRBV7-6, the J call TRBJ1-3, with no clear D. Germline V lookup: CDR1 SGHVS, CDR2 FNYEAQ. Trimming took off 8 bases at V and 0 bases at J, with 2 bases between the two ends. This CDR3 has 11 residues. The CDR3 protein is CASGSGNTIYF. CDR3 in DNA: TGTGCCAGCGGCTCTGGAAACACCATATATTTT.

This sequence joins TRBV5-4 and TRBJ1-4; D not certain. The V end was cut by 1 base, the J end by 0 bases, with 10 bases between. Per germline, CDR1 SGHNT and CDR2 YYREEE (reference sequence). The CDR3 is 16 residues long. CDR3 bases: TGTGCCAGCAGCTTGAAGGCTAATCCAACTAATGAAAAACTGTTTTTT. Translation gives CASSLKANPTNEKLFF.

The chain employs TRBV19 and TRBJ2-3, with 7 bases fitting TRBD1. V dropped 7 bases and J dropped 4; count of bases not matched to a gene: 8. The CDR3 sequence is 14 residues long. Germline V CDR1 and CDR2: LNHDA, SQIVND (reference sequence). The CDR3 region is CASKGQGDPDTQYF. The CDR3 region has the DNA TGTGCCAGTAAAGGGCAGGGGGACCCAGATACGCAGTATTTT.

The chain combines TRBV28 with TRBJ2-1; D might be TRBD1 (6 bases). This CDR3 has 13 residues. Germline loops: CDR1 MDHEN, CDR2 SYDVKM. V was clipped by 3 bases and J by 7 bases, with 10 bases between them. The CDR3 is CASSLGAGNEQFF. The CDR3 DNA follows: TGTGCCAGCAGTTTGGGGGCAGGGAATGAGCAGTTCTTC.

The chain links TRBV3-1 (or the pseudogene TRBV3-2) to TRBJ2-5; maybe TRBD2 (5 bases). Germline V gene sequence: CDR1 LGHDT, CDR2 YNNKEL (reference sequence). This CDR3 has 14 amino acids. Trimming removed 8 bases at V and 2 bases at J, with 15 bases between. The CDR3 loop is CASDPGLGQETQYF. The CDR3 DNA reads TGTGCCAGCGATCCCGGACTGGGGCAAGAGACCCAGTACTTC.

This sequence joins TRBV9 and TRBJ2-7; D is possibly TRBD1 (6 bases). The V and J ends lost 4 bases and 6 bases respectively, with 11 bases between them. Germline assignment: CDR1 SGDLS and CDR2 YYNGEE. CDR3 length: 12 amino acids. The CDR3 region has the DNA TGTGCCAGCAGCAAGGGGGTGGGCGAGCAGTACTTC. Protein: CASSKGVGEQYF.

The chain couples TRBV7-9 to TRBJ1-1; no reliable D call. The CDR3 covers 12 residues. Trimming removed 1 base at V and 6 bases at J, with 6 bases between. Germline V gene lookup returns CDR1 SEHNR and CDR2 FQNEAQ (reference sequence). The CDR3 region has the DNA TGTGCCAGCAGCTTAGGCCCCGCTGAAGCTTTCTTT. The encoded protein is CASSLGPAEAFF.

The chain has TRBV19 and TRBJ2-5, with 8 bases lining up with TRBD1. Germline assignment: CDR1 LNHDA and CDR2 SQIVND (reference sequence). The CDR3 has 15 residues. The junction had 10 bases not matched to a gene; V was cut back by 5 bases and J by 5 bases. CDR3 DNA: TGTGCCAGTAGTGCCCTAGGACAGGGAAGGGAGACCCAGTACTTC. This encodes CASSALGQGRETQYF.

This clone was counted a few times. This chain links TRBV14 with TRBJ2-2, with D possibly being TRBD1 (5 bases). Germline CDR1 SGHDN, CDR2 FVKESK. The CDR3 contains 17 residues. The germline V and J ends were trimmed by 2 bases and 4 bases, with 17 bases remaining between them. This chain's CDR3 is CASSQRPPTALTGELFF. CDR3 in DNA: TGTGCCAGCAGCCAAAGGCCTCCGACAGCCCTCACCGGGGAGCTGTTTTTT.

The rearrangement links TRBV27 to TRBJ2-7; TRBD2 might be the D (5 bases). Germline V gene data show CDR1 as MNHEY and CDR2 as SMNVEV (reference sequence). The CDR3 has 15 residues. Trimming shortened V by 4 bases and J by 4 bases, and 17 bases separated the two germline ends. The CDR3 loop is CASSYEASRIYEQYF. CDR3 DNA sequence: TGTGCCAGCAGTTATGAGGCTAGCCGGATTTACGAGCAGTACTTC.